The subject of this entry is one T cell receptor (beta chain). The assay was immunoSEQ multiplex PCR, and TCRdb's table has in-frame clones only and misses some. The sample has under 200,000 clones, about 84% seen once; the top ten hold 4.5% to 6.5%. The record originates from a study of blood T cell repertoires in COVID-19. Study information: Sources were T cells, B-cell-depleted T cells, or PBMCs; the material itself was cDNA or gDNA.

The CDR3 extends over 14 amino acids. Trimming left V 0 bases short and J 5 bases short, with 11 bases between. Looked up from germline, CDR1 is SGHDN and CDR2 is FVKESK. Sequences were obtained from peripheral blood. This TCR came from a woman aged 25 to 45 with acute or convalescent COVID-19. This chain links TRBV14 with TRBJ2-7; D is ambiguous. This CDR3 reads CASSQDLRSDEQYF. The CDR3 nucleotides are TGTGCCAGCAGCCAAGATCTTCGGAGCGACGAGCAGTACTTC.